This TCR beta chain came from a study of blood T cell repertoires in COVID-19. The overall study: The United States, Italy and Spain were the sources of the acute and convalescent COVID-19 samples. The analysed material was cDNA or gDNA that came from T cells, B-cell-depleted T cells, or PBMCs.

The CDR3 is made up of 13 amino acids. From germline, CDR1 is SQVTM and CDR2 ANQGSEA. Only in-frame clones appear in the TCRdb table, and some are missing; sequencing was by immunoSEQ multiplex PCR. Of about 150,000 clones listed, 84% are singletons. Concerning this clone itself: At one of its ends the junction is not consistent with the germline gene, which may arise from a read error.

The J gene is TRBJ2-3, the V gene TRBV29-1, with 7 bases aligning to TRBD1. The clonotype originates from a woman aged 45-65 years with acute or convalescent COVID-19. Input material: peripheral blood. As DNA, the CDR3 is TGCAGCGTGGAAGACAGGGTCACAGATACGCAGTATTTT. Encoded protein: CSVEDRVTDTQYF.